The rows below give T cell receptor beta chains drawn from one sample of a study of PD-L1 blockade in urothelial cancer. The data were produced by immunoSEQ multiplex PCR, yet TCRdb's version contains in-frame clones alone and is incomplete. Of 85,000 to 95,000 clones in the sample, around 91% were seen once. The sequences come from PBMCs, collected around atezolizumab (anti-PD-L1) treatment. The source of these receptors is a man between 60 and 75 years old with urothelial cancer. Both conserved end residues are part of each CDR3. The D gene is left open where the match is weak.

DNA	CDR3	J	V	D
TGTGCCAGTAGTAAGTACAGGGGCCAGGGGTGGGATACGCAGTATTTT	CASSKYRGQGWDTQYF	TRBJ2-3	TRBV19	TRBD1
TGTGCCAGCAGTTATAGCTTATGGGGGGGCAATCAGCCCCAGCATTTT	CASSYSLWGGNQPQHF	TRBJ1-5	TRBV7-8	NA
TGTGCCAGCAGCTTGCGGACAGGGAATTCACCCCTCCACTTT	CASSLRTGNSPLHF	TRBJ1-6	TRBV5-6	TRBD1
TGTGCCAGCAGCGGGGGCTTTGGACAGGGGGCATATAATGGCTACACCTTC	CASSGGFGQGAYNGYTF	TRBJ1-2	TRBV9	TRBD1
TGTGCCAGCAAAGCCGGGACTGCGAACACCGGGGAGCTGTTTTTT	CASKAGTANTGELFF	TRBJ2-2	TRBV6-5	NA
TGCGCCAGCAGCTTGAACCCCGGCGGGGGTTCCTACGAGCAGTACTTC	CASSLNPGGGSYEQYF	TRBJ2-7	TRBV5-1	TRBD2
TGTGCCAGCAGCCAGGGCCCCTACGAGCAGTACTTC	CASSQGPYEQYF	TRBJ2-7	TRBV7-2	NA
TGTGCCAGCAGCGTAGAGACAGGGGCGTACACTGAAGCTTTCTTT	CASSVETGAYTEAFF	TRBJ1-1	TRBV9	TRBD1
TGTGCCAGCAGCTTAGAATATGGGGGCGAAGGCTACACCTTC	CASSLEYGGEGYTF	TRBJ1-2	TRBV11-2	NA
TGTGCCAGCAGCCAAGATGCAGGGGCCCTCTCTGGAAACACCATATATTTT	CASSQDAGALSGNTIYF	TRBJ1-3	TRBV4-2	NA
TGTGCCAGCAGCTTAGTAGAAGGGGGTAGCTACGAGCAGTACTTC	CASSLVEGGSYEQYF	TRBJ2-7	TRBV7-7	NA
TGTGCCAGCAGCCCTAGGGACAGCTATAATTCACCCCTCCACTTT	CASSPRDSYNSPLHF	TRBJ1-6	TRBV7-9	TRBD1
TGTGCCAGCAGCCCGGGACAGAGCTCTTCACCCCTCCACTTT	CASSPGQSSSPLHF	TRBJ1-6	TRBV7-8	TRBD1
TGTGCCAGCAGCACAGACAGGGTCGGGAGCGAGCAGTACTTC	CASSTDRVGSEQYF	TRBJ2-7	TRBV9	NA